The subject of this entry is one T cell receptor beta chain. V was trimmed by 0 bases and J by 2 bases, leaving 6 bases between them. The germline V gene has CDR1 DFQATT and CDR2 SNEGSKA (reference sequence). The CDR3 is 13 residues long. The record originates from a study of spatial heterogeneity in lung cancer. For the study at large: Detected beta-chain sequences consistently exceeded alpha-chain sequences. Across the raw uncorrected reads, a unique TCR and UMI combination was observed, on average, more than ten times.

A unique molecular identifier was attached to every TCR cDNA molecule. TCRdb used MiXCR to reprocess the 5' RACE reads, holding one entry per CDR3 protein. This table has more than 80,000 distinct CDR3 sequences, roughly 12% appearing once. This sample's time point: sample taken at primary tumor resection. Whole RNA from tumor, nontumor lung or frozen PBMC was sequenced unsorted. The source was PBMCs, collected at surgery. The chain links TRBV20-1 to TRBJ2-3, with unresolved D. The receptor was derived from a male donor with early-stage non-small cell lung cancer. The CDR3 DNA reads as TGCAGTGCTAGAGAATGGTACACAGATACGCAGTATTTT. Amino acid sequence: CSAREWYTDTQYF.